Reported below is one TCR beta chain. The sample belongs to a study of T-cell reconstitution after alpha-beta-depleted transplantation in children. The TCRbeta library was prepared with unique molecular identifiers. Using its own MiXCR run on the PCR reads, TCRdb lists one record per CDR3 protein. The data contain fewer than 700,000 distinct CDR3 sequences, 13% of them seen just once; the ten biggest clones take up 2.2%. Germline V gene data show CDR1 as SGHVS and CDR2 as FNYEAQ. The V gene end was trimmed by 0 bases and the J gene end by 2 bases; junction bases not matched to a gene: 10. This CDR3 has 19 amino acids.

The source material was PBMCs, mostly from graft donor cells, sampled 360 days after TCRalphabeta/CD19-depleted stem cell transplant. The origin of this receptor is a male patient aged 10 to 17 who had a stem cell transplant for acute myeloid leukemia, so the T cells may come from the graft donor. The rearrangement uses TRBV7-6 and TRBJ2-5, with 12 bases fitting TRBD2. For the CDR3, the DNA is TGTGCCAGCAGCTTAGCGCGTGGGACTAGCGGGTACTCACAAGAGACCCAGTACTTC. Translating it yields CASSLARGTSGYSQETQYF.